Below, one T cell receptor beta chain is given with its context. Its matching antigen is unknown. Trimming took 1 base from V and 4 from J, leaving 16 bases between them. CDR3 length equals 16 residues. CDR1 MDHEN and CDR2 SYDVKM come from the germline V gene. The data were taken from a study of T cell repertoires in cytomegalovirus infection. TCRdb analysed the reads with MiXCR anew, one entry per CDR3 protein. The sample shows 650,000 to 900,000 distinct CDR3 sequences, 25% to 35% of them seen only once. This clonotype was sampled from a human donor in good health (CMV status not recorded). Some clones in this sample may be carry-over from other donors' samples. Material: cultured CD8+ T cells from PBMCs, obtained from culture after CMV antigen stimulation. V usage is TRBV28 and J usage is TRBJ1-2, with a tentative D call TRBD1 (5 bases). The CDR3 DNA sequence: TGTGCCAGCAGTTTATTGGGGGGTGGGAGTAGCTATGGCTACACCTTC. Amino acids: CASSLLGGGSSYGYTF.